A single sample is the source of the 26 T cell receptor beta chains below, sequenced in a study of Tregs in tolerant kidney transplant recipients (dated by TCRdb to about 2019). The receptor library was made with the immunoSEQ multiplex PCR assay. TCRdb took over this immuneACCESS table, retaining in-frame rearrangements with V and J assigned. Such tables are incomplete; in checked studies, under half of the missing clones stem from an unresolved V gene, and the remainder is unexplained. The sample has about 46,000 clones on record, about 90% of them singletons. The top ten hold around 0.67% of the sample. Sample: Tregs from blood. Receptors were obtained from a human donor in good health.

V gene TRBV6-1 combines with J gene TRBJ2-1, with D possibly TRBD2 on 5 matching bases. Trimming stripped 6 bases from V and 15 bases from J, with 21 bases between. The CDR3 has 13 amino acids. Germline CDR1 is MNHNS and CDR2 is SASEGT. DNA for the CDR3: TGTGCCAGCAGGGAGGTCGCCGGAGACTGGCGGTTCTTC. Its protein is CASREVAGDWRFF.

The V call is TRBV11-3, the J call TRBJ2-7; 8 bases align to TRBD2. This CDR3 spans 18 amino acids. The junction had 10 bases not matched to a gene; V was cut back by 0 bases and J by 0 bases. Germline V gene lookup returns CDR1 SGHNT and CDR2 YENEEA. The CDR3 is CASSLDKFSLAGSYEQYF. In DNA form, the CDR3 reads TGTGCCAGCAGCTTAGATAAGTTTTCCCTAGCGGGCTCCTACGAGCAGTACTTC.

The CDR3 coding sequence is TGCGCCAGCAGCAACCAAGCGGGGGCGAGCTCCTACAATGAGCAGTTCTTC. It codes for CASSNQAGASSYNEQFF. The chain joins TRBV5-1 to TRBJ2-1; 8 positions match TRBD2. The V gene's germline CDR1 is SGHRS and CDR2 YFSETQ. The CDR3 is 17 amino acids. The junction had 9 bases not matched to a gene; V was cut back by 4 bases and J by 0 bases.

A single count supports this clone. This chain connects TRBV5-1 to TRBJ2-2, with D perhaps matching TRBD1 or TRBD2 (5 bases each). The V gene's germline CDR1 is SGHRS and CDR2 YFSETQ. The CDR3 runs 17 residues. Trimming took 4 bases from V and 7 from J, leaving 23 bases between them. This CDR3 reads CASSHLGQGAEGGELFF. DNA for the CDR3: TGCGCCAGCAGCCATCTTGGCCAAGGGGCCGAGGGCGGGGAGCTGTTTTTT.

The chain carries TRBV9 and TRBJ1-2; D is uncertain. The CDR3 totals 15 residues. The germline CDR1 and CDR2 sequences are SGDLS and YYNGEE. With 0 bases removed from V and 0 bases from J, the gap between germline ends came to 9 bases. The CDR3 region is CASSVVSASNYGYTF. CDR3 DNA: TGTGCCAGCAGCGTAGTCAGCGCCTCTAACTATGGCTACACCTTC. Supplemented by reference TRBV9 and TRBJ1-2, the full variable domain reads DSGVTQTPKHLITATGQRVTLRCSPRSGDLSVYWYQQSLDQGLQFLIQYYNGEERAKGNILERFSAQQFPDLHSELNLSSLELGDSALYFCASSVVSASNYGYTFGSGTRLTVV.

This clone was observed a handful of times. V is TRBV11-2 and J is TRBJ1-3, with D possibly TRBD1 on 5 matching bases. V gave up 6 bases and J gave up 2 bases, with 20 bases separating them. CDR1 and CDR2 from the germline V gene are SGHAT and FQNNGV. The CDR3 covers 17 residues. The CDR3 reads CASRRTRALDPGNTIYF. CDR3 DNA: TGTGCCAGCAGACGGACCAGGGCCCTAGATCCTGGAAACACCATATATTTT.

V is TRBV5-1 and J is TRBJ1-1, with TRBD1 matching 9 bases. V was clipped by 4 bases and J by 6 bases; unmatched bases: 7. Germline assignment: CDR1 SGHRS and CDR2 YFSETQ. The CDR3 is made up of 14 amino acids. CDR3 residues: CASSPWTGVPEAFF. DNA of the CDR3: TGCGCCAGCAGCCCGTGGACAGGGGTTCCTGAAGCTTTCTTT.

The chain is built from TRBV6-5 and TRBJ1-1; TRBD1 might be the D (5 bases). The CDR3 has 14 amino acids. Germline CDR1 MNHEY, CDR2 SVGAGI. The germline V and J ends were trimmed by 6 bases and 5 bases, with 16 bases remaining between them. In nucleotides, the CDR3 is TGTGCCAGCAGGCGGGGCAGCAGGAGTACTGAAGCTTTCTTT. Its protein is CASRRGSRSTEAFF.

The genes are TRBV5-1 and TRBJ2-7; D possibly corresponds to TRBD1 (5 bases). Germline V gene sequence: CDR1 SGHRS, CDR2 YFSETQ. Between the trimmed V and J ends, which lost 2 bases and 7 bases, there was a span of 13 bases. This CDR3 comprises 13 residues. CDR3 protein: CASSFTPGWEQYF. CDR3 nucleotides: TGCGCCAGCAGCTTTACCCCAGGGTGGGAGCAGTACTTC. Based on the CDR3 plus reference TRBV5-1 and TRBJ2-7, the full variable domain is KAGVTQTPRYLIKTRGQQVTLSCSPISGHRSVSWYQQTPGQGLQFLFEYFSETQRNKGNFPGRFSGRQFSNSRSEMNVSTLELGDSALYLCASSFTPGWEQYFGPGTRLTVT.

The chain recombines TRBV6-1 with TRBJ2-7; 12 nucleotides line up with TRBD2. The V segment lost 6 bases and the J segment 2 bases; nucleotides outside the gene matches: 5. CDR1 MNHNS and CDR2 SASEGT come from the germline V gene. The length of the CDR3 is 15 residues. CDR3 region: CASRELAGGTYEQYF. CDR3 nucleotides: TGTGCCAGCAGGGAACTAGCGGGGGGAACCTACGAGCAGTACTTC.

In the case of this clone: Germline is not matched at one junction end, which may reflect a read error. The same CDR3 also results from other DNA sequences found in this sample. The chain links TRBV5-1 to TRBJ2-7; TRBD1 matches 9 bases. CDR1 and CDR2 (germline): SGHRS, YFSETQ. The CDR3 spans 16 residues. CDR3 sequence (DNA): TGTGCCAGCAGCTTTGTTACGGGACAGGGAGGTGAGGGGCAGTACTTC. Translated, it gives CASSFVTGQGGEGQYF.

This clone was recorded once. The chain couples TRBV19 to TRBJ1-5; 12 nucleotides line up with TRBD1. Per germline, CDR1 LNHDA and CDR2 SQIVND (reference sequence). This CDR3 has 16 residues. Germline trimming cut 10 bases from V and 5 bases from J; bases unmatched to any gene: 12. CDR3 sequence reads: CATKETGQGAHQPQHF. Written as DNA, the CDR3 is TGTGCCACCAAGGAAACGGGACAGGGGGCTCATCAGCCCCAGCATTTT.

The chain employs TRBV21-1 and TRBJ2-7; the table calls TRBD1, which could not be checked here. TRBV21-1 is annotated as a pseudogene. The CDR3 runs to 14 residues. CDR3 in amino acids: CASTQREGGAEQYF. The CDR3 DNA sequence: TGTGCCAGCACCCAAAGGGAAGGGGGCGCCGAGCAGTACTTC.

J is TRBJ2-7 and V is TRBV6-6; D remains ambiguous. Germline assignment: CDR1 MNHNY and CDR2 SVGAGI (reference sequence). Deletions cut 5 bases from V and 2 bases from J, with 19 bases between. The CDR3 loop spans 16 amino acids. The CDR3 coding sequence is TGTGCCAGCAGTCCTCAAGTGGGGTTTAGGCCCTACGAGCAGTACTTC. Encoded protein: CASSPQVGFRPYEQYF.

The V call is TRBV6-1, the J call TRBJ1-2; the match to TRBD1 covers 11 bases. V shed 7 bases and J 4 bases; nucleotides not matched to a gene: 5. Germline CDR1 MNHNS, CDR2 SASEGT. This CDR3 contains 14 residues. The CDR3 here is CASIRDRGIYGYTF. Here the CDR3 DNA reads TGTGCCAGCATCCGGGACAGGGGGATCTATGGCTACACCTTC.

This clone appeared a single time. V and J are TRBV21-1 and TRBJ2-5; the D call TRBD2 from the table was never checked on the DNA. TRBV21-1 represents a pseudogene. This CDR3 has 15 amino acids. CDR3 sequence: CASRHDVSESETQYF. As DNA, the CDR3 is TGTGCCAGCAGACACGATGTGAGCGAGTCGGAGACCCAGTACTTC.

The CDR3 region is CAWRVTGGPTPLHF. CDR3 sequence (DNA): TGTGCCTGGAGGGTGACAGGGGGCCCAACCCCCCTCCACTTT. J is TRBJ1-6 and V is TRBV30; the match to TRBD1 covers 10 bases. The CDR3 sequence is 14 residues long. Germline CDR1 is GTSNPN and CDR2 is SVGIG (reference sequence). V lost 3 bases and J lost 13; bases outside the gene matches: 9.

This rearrangement joins TRBV5-6 to TRBJ2-5, with D possibly TRBD2 on 6 matching bases. The CDR3 has 16 residues. V lost 0 bases and J lost 1, with 13 bases in between. Looked up from germline, CDR1 is SGHDT and CDR2 is YYEEEE. The CDR3 DNA sequence: TGTGCCAGCAGCTTGGTGGGAGGAACTTCCCAAGAGACCCAGTACTTC. Translation gives CASSLVGGTSQETQYF.

The V call is TRBV7-9, the J call TRBJ2-2; possibly TRBD2 for D (6 bases). Between the trimmed V and J ends, which lost 3 bases and 3 bases, there was a span of 8 bases. The CDR3 contains 14 residues. Germline V gives CDR1 SEHNR, CDR2 FQNEAQ (reference sequence). The CDR3 nucleotides are TGTGCCAGCAGCTTCTGGGGGGACACCGGGGAGCTGTTTTTT. Protein: CASSFWGDTGELFF.

The rearrangement links TRBV6-4 to TRBJ2-3, with 8 nucleotides matching TRBD2. The CDR3 runs to 16 residues. Trimming took 5 bases from V and 6 from J; bases not matched to a gene: 13. Per the germline V gene, CDR1 is MRHNA and CDR2 is SNTAGT. The CDR3 DNA sequence: TGTGCCAGCAGTACCGGACTAGCTGGAGGGTTGGATACGCAGTATTTT. It translates to CASSTGLAGGLDTQYF.

V gene TRBV15 combines with J gene TRBJ1-2; a possible D gene is TRBD1 (5 bases). CDR1 and CDR2 from the germline V gene are LNHNV and YYDKDF (reference sequence). The V gene lost 1 base and the J gene lost 0 bases, with 9 bases spanning the gap. The CDR3 has 15 residues. The CDR3 region is CATSRGRGTNYGYTF. The CDR3 nucleotides read TGTGCCACCAGCAGAGGTCGGGGCACTAACTATGGCTACACCTTC.

This chain uses TRBV9 with TRBJ2-2; D is perhaps TRBD1 or TRBD2 (5 bases each). V lost 1 base and J lost 5, with 9 bases in between. Looked up from germline, CDR1 is SGDLS and CDR2 is YYNGEE. The CDR3 length is 14 residues. In DNA form, the CDR3 reads TGTGCCAGCAGCGTAAGAGGGGTGACCGGGGAGCTGTTTTTT. Translated: CASSVRGVTGELFF. Looking up the rest from reference TRBV9 and TRBJ2-2 gives the full variable domain: DSGVTQTPKHLITATGQRVTLRCSPRSGDLSVYWYQQSLDQGLQFLIQYYNGEERAKGNILERFSAQQFPDLHSELNLSSLELGDSALYFCASSVRGVTGELFFGEGSRLTVL.

The rearrangement uses TRBV7-9 and TRBJ2-1, with D perhaps given as TRBD1 or TRBD2 (5 bases each). The CDR3 totals 14 residues. CDR1 and CDR2 (germline): SEHNR, FQNEAQ (reference sequence). V lost 5 bases, J lost 4 bases, and 12 bases lay in between. CDR3 bases: TGTGCCAGCAGCCGAAACGGGGCATACAATGAGCAGTTCTTC. Translation gives CASSRNGAYNEQFF.

This sequence joins TRBV19 and TRBJ2-1, with 12 bases that match TRBD2. The trim removed 8 bases at V and 0 bases at J, leaving 17 bases unmatched. The CDR3 length is 20 residues. CDR1 and CDR2 from the germline V gene are LNHDA and SQIVND (reference sequence). The CDR3 loop is CASGYVSLAGGPRSYNEQFF. CDR3 DNA sequence: TGTGCCAGTGGCTATGTTTCGCTAGCGGGAGGGCCCCGCTCCTACAATGAGCAGTTCTTC. The full variable domain, in which reference TRBV19 and TRBJ2-1 provide the parts outside the CDR3, is DGGITQSPKYLFRKEGQNVTLSCEQNLNHDAMYWYRQDPGQGLRLIYYSQIVNDFQKGDIAEGYSVSREKKESFPLTVTSAQKNPTAFYLCASGYVSLAGGPRSYNEQFFGPGTRLTVL.

The V gene is TRBV9, the J gene TRBJ2-3, with 8 bases lining up with TRBD2. There are 16 residues in the CDR3. Trimming took 4 bases from V and 4 from J; bases not matched to a gene: 11. From germline, CDR1 is SGDLS and CDR2 YYNGEE. The CDR3 loop reads CASSRGGYGAADTQYF. The CDR3 DNA reads TGTGCCAGCAGCCGCGGGGGGTACGGGGCGGCAGATACGCAGTATTTT.

This clone occurred a few times. DNA of the CDR3: TGTGCCAGCGGGAAGGGACCCAGCAATCAGCCCCAGCATTTT. Translation: CASGKGPSNQPQHF. The chain uses TRBV6-1 and TRBJ1-5; possibly TRBD1 for D (5 bases). V shed 8 bases and J shed 1 base, with 12 bases lying between them. Germline CDR1 and CDR2: MNHNS and SASEGT. This CDR3 comprises 14 residues.